This entry lists 19 T cell receptor beta chains sequenced from one sample in a study of blood T cell repertoires in COVID-19. The data were produced by immunoSEQ multiplex PCR, yet TCRdb's version contains in-frame clones alone and is incomplete. This sample yields roughly 170,000 clones, of which 60% to 80% are seen a single time; less than 30% belongs to the top ten. The sequenced material came from peripheral blood. These receptors came from a woman between 65 and 79 years old with acute or convalescent COVID-19.

This clone was detected once. J is TRBJ2-3 and V is TRBV5-6; 9 nucleotides line up with TRBD1. CDR3 length: 16 amino acids. Germline V gives CDR1 SGHDT, CDR2 YYEEEE. Unmatched junction bases numbered 7, after V lost 5 bases and J lost 0 bases. The CDR3 sequence is CASSYLGTGSTDTQYF. CDR3 nucleotide sequence: TGTGCCAGCAGTTATCTAGGGACAGGGAGCACAGATACGCAGTATTTT.

The chain joins TRBV14 to TRBJ1-1; D uncertain. The CDR3 runs 13 residues. The germline V gene has CDR1 SGHDN and CDR2 FVKESK. The V gene lost 1 base and the J gene lost 5 bases, with 8 bases spanning the gap. The CDR3 DNA sequence: TGTGCCAGCAGCCAAGGCCGGGGTACTGAAGCTTTCTTT. It translates to CASSQGRGTEAFF.

The chain is built from TRBV5-8 and TRBJ1-2; TRBD1 agrees at 7 bases. The V and J ends lost 4 bases and 2 bases, in that order; junction bases with no gene match: 14. CDR1 is SGHTS and CDR2 is YDEGEE in the germline V gene. The CDR3 runs 17 residues. CDR3 sequence: CASSPRTGHQRNYGYTF. The CDR3 region has the DNA TGTGCCAGCAGCCCGCGGACAGGCCACCAAAGAAACTATGGCTACACCTTC.

The chain is built from TRBV18 and TRBJ1-5; no reliable D call. CDR1 and CDR2 from the germline V gene are KGHSH and LQKENI. The CDR3 runs 14 residues. V lost 3 bases, J lost 4 bases, and 10 bases lay in between. CDR3 DNA: TGTGCCAGCTCACCTGTCGACACGAATCAGCCCCAGCATTTT. Translated: CASSPVDTNQPQHF.

The CDR3 bases are TGCGCCAGCAGCTCCCAGGTTGACTATGGCTACACCTTC. Its translation is CASSSQVDYGYTF. The chain employs TRBV5-1 and TRBJ1-2, with D unresolved. V lost 3 bases to trimming and J lost 3 bases, with 9 bases between them. The germline V gene encodes CDR1 SGHRS and CDR2 YFSETQ. There are 13 residues in the CDR3. Complete variable domain (other parts from reference TRBV5-1 and TRBJ1-2): KAGVTQTPRYLIKTRGQQVTLSCSPISGHRSVSWYQQTPGQGLQFLFEYFSETQRNKGNFPGRFSGRQFSNSRSEMNVSTLELGDSALYLCASSSQVDYGYTFGSGTRLTVV.

V gene TRBV5-5 combines with J gene TRBJ1-3; 7 bases match TRBD1. V was clipped by 3 bases and J by 4 bases; unmatched bases: 7. The CDR3 extends over 15 amino acids. Germline-derived CDR1 and CDR2 are SGHKS and YYEKEE (reference sequence). This CDR3 is CASSSTGASGNTIYF. The CDR3 bases are TGTGCCAGCAGCTCAACAGGGGCGTCCGGAAACACCATATATTTT.

The chain is built from TRBV10-1 and TRBJ1-1, with D uncertain. The V end was cut by 2 bases, the J end by 1 base, with 8 bases between. Looked up from germline, CDR1 is WNHNN and CDR2 is SYGVQD (reference sequence). The length of the CDR3 is 14 residues. CDR3 sequence (DNA): TGCGCCAGCAGTGAGACCCGAGGGAACACTGAAGCTTTCTTT. Its translation: CASSETRGNTEAFF.

CDR3 sequence reads: CASSPVRDWGYTF. CDR3 DNA sequence: TGCGCCAGCAGCCCTGTTCGAGATTGGGGCTACACCTTC. V usage is TRBV5-1 and J usage is TRBJ1-2; no definite D call. V dropped 4 bases and J dropped 8 bases, with 15 bases sitting between them. This CDR3 comprises 13 residues. Germline CDR1 reads SGHRS; CDR2 reads YFSETQ.

This clone is large by share. The chain carries TRBV15 and TRBJ1-2, with no clear D. This CDR3 contains 15 residues. V was pared by 0 bases and J by 1 base, with 9 bases between. Germline CDR1 LNHNV, CDR2 YYDKDF (reference sequence). The CDR3 spells CATSRDPRSNYGYTF. The CDR3 DNA follows: TGTGCCACCAGCAGAGATCCTCGTAGTAACTATGGCTACACCTTC. Drawing the rest from reference TRBV15 and TRBJ1-2, the complete variable domain is DAMVIQNPRYQVTQFGKPVTLSCSQTLNHNVMYWYQQKSSQAPKLLFHYYDKDFNNEADTPDNFQSRRPNTSFCFLDIRSPGLGDTAMYLCATSRDPRSNYGYTFGSGTRLTVV.

The V and J genes are TRBV10-2 and TRBJ1-1, with D possibly TRBD1 on 6 matching bases. The CDR3 has 14 amino acids. Germline lookup yields CDR1 WSHSY and CDR2 SAAADI. V was trimmed by 3 bases and J by 5 bases, leaving 13 bases between them. The DNA of the CDR3 is TGCGCCAGCAGTGAAAGAGGGGGTGAGACTGAAGCTTTCTTT. This codes for CASSERGGETEAFF.

The chain joins TRBV6-5 to TRBJ1-1; 9 positions match TRBD1. In germline, CDR1 is MNHEY, CDR2 SVGAGI. The CDR3 sequence is 15 residues long. Unmatched junction bases numbered 9, after V lost 6 bases and J lost 4 bases. Written as DNA, the CDR3 is TGTGCCAGCAGCCTCCAGACAGGGGGGTTCACTGAAGCTTTCTTT. It translates to CASSLQTGGFTEAFF.

The V call is TRBV11-2, the J call TRBJ2-3; D is undetermined. Trimming took off 1 base at V and 1 base at J, with 12 bases between the two ends. Germline V CDR1 and CDR2: SGHAT, FQNNGV. The CDR3 spans 16 residues. The CDR3 loop reads CASSLGTVPRTDTQYF. In DNA form, the CDR3 reads TGTGCCAGCAGCTTAGGAACGGTACCTCGCACAGATACGCAGTATTTT.

The chain uses TRBV9 and TRBJ2-7; 9 nucleotides align to TRBD2. The V gene end was trimmed by 3 bases and the J gene end by 5 bases; junction bases not matched to a gene: 9. There are 15 residues in the CDR3. Germline CDR1 reads SGDLS; CDR2 reads YYNGEE. Here the CDR3 reads CASSAPFAGGNEQYF. CDR3 DNA: TGTGCCAGCAGCGCCCCCTTTGCGGGAGGGAACGAGCAGTACTTC.

This chain joins TRBV7-8 and TRBJ1-4; D is uncertain. CDR3 length: 14 residues. CDR1 is SGHVS, CDR2 FQNEAQ, per germline. V dropped 2 bases and J dropped 8 bases, with 12 bases sitting between them. DNA for the CDR3: TGTGCCAGCAGCTTAAGGCCGGAGAGGGAAAAACTGTTTTTT. This gives the protein CASSLRPEREKLFF.

The genes are TRBV7-9 and TRBJ2-2, with TRBD1 identical over 10 bases. The ends lost 3 bases at V and 4 bases at J; junction bases unmatched: 5. In germline, CDR1 is SEHNR, CDR2 FQNEAQ (reference sequence). CDR3 length equals 16 residues. CDR3 loop: CASSFRRTGGTGELFF. CDR3 nucleotide sequence: TGTGCCAGCAGCTTCCGCAGGACAGGGGGCACCGGGGAGCTGTTTTTT.

This clone has more than one count but fewer than ten. V and J are TRBV19 and TRBJ2-1; 8 positions match TRBD1. The CDR3 has 16 amino acids. Germline V lookup: CDR1 LNHDA, CDR2 SQIVND (reference sequence). V lost 5 bases, J lost 6 bases, and 12 bases stayed unmatched. The CDR3 region is CASSSRYQGATNEQFF. The CDR3 DNA is TGTGCCAGTAGTTCCAGATATCAGGGGGCCACCAATGAGCAGTTCTTC.

This chain links TRBV4-1 with TRBJ1-3, with D maybe TRBD1 (6 bases). Trimming removed 1 base at V and 2 bases at J, with 9 bases between. Germline V gene data show CDR1 as MGHRA and CDR2 as YSYEKL. The CDR3 is 15 amino acids. The CDR3 protein is CASSQARQAGNTIYF. CDR3 nucleotide sequence: TGCGCCAGCAGCCAAGCCCGACAGGCTGGAAACACCATATATTTT.

The chain recombines TRBV19 with TRBJ2-7; a weak D match, TRBD2 (5 bases). The CDR3 extends over 15 amino acids. Trimming pared 6 bases from V and 6 bases from J, leaving 21 bases between. Germline values: CDR1 LNHDA, CDR2 SQIVND (reference sequence). In nucleotides, the CDR3 is TGTGCCAGTAGCTCGGCGGAGGTTTTGGGCGTCGAGCAGTACTTC. It yields the protein CASSSAEVLGVEQYF.

This clone was found a few times. The rearrangement links TRBV19 to TRBJ2-1; 8 bases are a match to TRBD2. Germline CDR1 and CDR2: LNHDA and SQIVND (reference sequence). The CDR3 loop spans 18 amino acids. The V segment lost 0 bases and the J segment 1 base; nucleotides outside the gene matches: 8. This chain's CDR3 is CASSIDPGGYRSYNEQFF. CDR3 nucleotides: TGTGCCAGTAGTATAGACCCGGGAGGGTATAGATCCTACAATGAGCAGTTCTTC.